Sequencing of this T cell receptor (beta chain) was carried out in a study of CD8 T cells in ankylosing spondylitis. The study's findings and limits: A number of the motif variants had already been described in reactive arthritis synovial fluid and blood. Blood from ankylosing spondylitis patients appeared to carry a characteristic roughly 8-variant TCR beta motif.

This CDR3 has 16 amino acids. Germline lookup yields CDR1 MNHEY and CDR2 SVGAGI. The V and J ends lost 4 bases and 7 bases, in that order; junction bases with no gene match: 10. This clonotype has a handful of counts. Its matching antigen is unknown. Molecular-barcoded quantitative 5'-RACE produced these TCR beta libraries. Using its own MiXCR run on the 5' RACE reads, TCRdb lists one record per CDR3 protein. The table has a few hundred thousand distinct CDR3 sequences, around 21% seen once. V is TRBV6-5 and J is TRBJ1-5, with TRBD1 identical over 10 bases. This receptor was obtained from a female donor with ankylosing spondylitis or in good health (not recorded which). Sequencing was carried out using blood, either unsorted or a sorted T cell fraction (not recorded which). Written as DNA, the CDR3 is TGTGCCAGCAGTTCGACCGGGACAGGGGATCGGCAGCCCCAGCATTTT. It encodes CASSSTGTGDRQPQHF.